The TCR beta chain described here comes from a study of Graves' ophthalmopathy and Graves' hyperthyroidism. The authors amplified TCR beta CDR3 regions, and they did so from RNA transcripts for repertoire sequencing. RT-PCR in the first round used HTBI primers; a second-round multiplex PCR followed. TCRdb re-analysed the multiplex PCR reads in MiXCR, keeping a single row per CDR3 protein. The data show 560,000 or so distinct CDR3 sequences, less than 40% seen once. The CDR3 is 13 residues long. Trimming removed 0 bases from V and 3 bases from J, with 3 bases in between. CDR1 and CDR2 (germline): ENHRY, SYGVKD. This clonotype was seen a few times.

This receptor was identified in an adult man with Graves' hyperthyroidism. The sample consisted of peripheral blood or thyroid tissue (not recorded which). This chain connects TRBV10-3 to TRBJ2-1; D gene ambiguous. CDR3 bases: TGTGCCATCAGTGAGTCGGGCTACAATGAGCAGTTCTTC. The encoded protein is CAISESGYNEQFF.